This TCR beta chain emerged from a study of T cell responses to AZD1222 COVID-19 vaccine. Regarding the study as a whole: Clonal diversity was possibly underestimated; the donors were predominantly white British and more often female. Unmutated regions of variants are reportedly targeted by nearly half of spike-specific TCRs. Increases in Spike-specific TCR breadth and depth were seen after two AZD1222 doses.

The CDR3 has 14 residues. V was cut by 4 bases and J by 0 bases, with 9 bases left in between. Germline V lookup: CDR1 SGDLS, CDR2 YYNGEE. TCRdb's copy holds only in-frame clones and misses some; the assay was immunoSEQ multiplex PCR. The sample includes approximately 120,000 clones, around 92% of them seen just once. About this clone itself: Its antigen is not identified.

This sample comprised peripheral blood, obtained on day 0 of AZD1222 vaccination. This receptor was identified in an adult in good health. The chain has TRBV9 and TRBJ2-3; D call uncertain. CDR3 sequence reads: CASSWRLSTDTQYF. The CDR3 nucleotides are TGTGCCAGCAGCTGGCGGCTGAGCACAGATACGCAGTATTTT.